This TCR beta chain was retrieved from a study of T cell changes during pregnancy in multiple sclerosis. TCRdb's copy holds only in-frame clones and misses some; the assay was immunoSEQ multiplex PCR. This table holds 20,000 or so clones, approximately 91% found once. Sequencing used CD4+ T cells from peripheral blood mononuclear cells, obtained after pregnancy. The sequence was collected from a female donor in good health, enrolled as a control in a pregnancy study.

This CDR3 is CASSETSGRTDTQYF. The DNA for the CDR3 is TGTGCCAGCAGTGAGACTAGCGGTCGCACAGATACGCAGTATTTT. The rearrangement links TRBV2 to TRBJ2-3; 9 bases fit TRBD2. With 3 bases clipped from V and 1 base from J, the junction kept 2 bases outside the gene matches. Per the germline V gene, CDR1 is SNHLY and CDR2 is FYNNEI. CDR3 size: 15 residues.